Each of the 2 T cell receptor beta chains below was sequenced from the same sample in a study of blood T cell repertoires in COVID-19. Produced via immunoSEQ multiplex PCR; TCRdb's table is partial and in-frame only. In the table there are about 140,000 clones, around 84% of which are singletons. Sample: peripheral blood. The receptors derive from a woman aged 60 to 75 with acute or convalescent COVID-19.

The CDR3 DNA is TGTGCCAGTAGGACAGGGGCCACTGAAGCTTTCTTT. The encoded protein is CASRTGATEAFF. The rearrangement uses TRBV6-5 and TRBJ1-1; 9 nucleotides agree with TRBD1. CDR3 length: 12 residues. V lost 9 bases and J lost 4; bases outside the gene matches: 3. CDR1 and CDR2 (germline): MNHEY, SVGAGI.

This clone appeared a single time. The rearrangement uses TRBV27 and TRBJ2-1; perhaps TRBD1 as D (7 bases). V lost 7 bases and J 7 bases, leaving 23 bases between the germline ends. The CDR3 loop spans 16 amino acids. In germline, CDR1 is MNHEY, CDR2 SMNVEV (reference sequence). The DNA for the CDR3 is TGTGCCAGCATGGGGAAGACAGGGAGGTCTACAAATGAGCAGTTCTTC. Amino acids: CASMGKTGRSTNEQFF.